These 14 T cell receptor beta chains were all obtained from the same sample, sequenced in a study of cytomegalovirus exposure and HLA in healthy donors. The data were produced by immunoSEQ multiplex PCR, yet TCRdb's version contains in-frame clones alone and is incomplete. The repertoire holds over 85,000 clones, with about 93% as singletons. Source material: PBMCs. The receptors derive from a woman aged 25 to 39 in good health and CMV-seropositive.

The chain joins TRBV7-2 to TRBJ1-5; D is perhaps TRBD1 (6 bases). CDR3 length: 15 residues. V was shortened by 1 base and J by 3 bases, with 10 bases between the two germline ends. Germline-derived CDR1 and CDR2 are SGHTA and FQGNSA. The CDR3 sequence: CASSLEQGFNQPQHF. The CDR3 nucleotides are TGTGCCAGCAGCTTAGAACAGGGATTCAATCAGCCCCAGCATTTT.

The V gene is TRBV7-9, the J gene TRBJ1-4; D not certain. The CDR3 spans 17 residues. Germline V lookup: CDR1 SEHNR, CDR2 FQNEAQ (reference sequence). V lost 5 bases to trimming and J lost 0 bases, with 16 bases between them. DNA of the CDR3: TGTGCCAGCAGCCCCGACGGAGCCCCGACAACTAATGAAAAACTGTTTTTT. It yields the protein CASSPDGAPTTNEKLFF. Full variable domain (remainder filled in from reference TRBV7-9 and TRBJ1-4): DTGVSQNPRHKITKRGQNVTFRCDPISEHNRLYWYRQTLGQGPEFLTYFQNEAQLEKSRLLSDRFSAERPKGSFSTLEIQRTEQGDSAMYLCASSPDGAPTTNEKLFFGSGTQLSVL.

This chain connects TRBV28 to TRBJ2-5, with D unclear. Trimming took off 2 bases at V and 3 bases at J, with 7 bases between the two ends. The CDR3 is 13 residues long. The V gene's germline CDR1 is MDHEN and CDR2 SYDVKM. DNA for the CDR3: TGTGCCAGCAGTTTACAAGCGAAAGAGACCCAGTACTTC. Its protein is CASSLQAKETQYF.

The chain employs TRBV5-1 and TRBJ2-2; 7 nucleotides match TRBD1. Germline V gene sequence: CDR1 SGHRS, CDR2 YFSETQ. V was pared by 3 bases and J by 6 bases, with 11 bases of the junction left unmatched. The CDR3 covers 16 residues. The CDR3 spells CASSYRQGVVPGELFF. The CDR3 coding sequence is TGCGCCAGCAGCTACCGACAGGGAGTAGTCCCCGGGGAGCTGTTTTTT.

This clone was detected once. The CDR3 reads CAIADRGNQPQHF. The DNA of the CDR3 is TGTGCCATCGCCGACAGGGGCAATCAGCCCCAGCATTTT. The V call is TRBV10-3, the J call TRBJ1-5; 7 bases match TRBD1. V dropped 8 bases and J dropped 2; count of bases not matched to a gene: 3. This CDR3 has 13 residues. Germline V lookup: CDR1 ENHRY, CDR2 SYGVKD.

This clone was counted once. The chain links TRBV5-6 to TRBJ2-7; a possible D gene is TRBD2 (5 bases). Trimming pared 3 bases from V and 3 bases from J, leaving 10 bases between. This CDR3 region has 13 residues. Germline loops: CDR1 SGHDT, CDR2 YYEEEE. CDR3: CASSSGGLYEQYF. In DNA form, the CDR3 reads TGTGCCAGCAGCTCTGGAGGCCTCTACGAGCAGTACTTC.

This clone has just a few counts. The genes are TRBV2 and TRBJ1-2, with 7 bases identical to TRBD1. The CDR3 consists of 14 residues. V lost 4 bases, J lost 3 bases, and 5 bases stayed unmatched. Germline CDR1 SNHLY, CDR2 FYNNEI. DNA of the CDR3: TGTGCCAGCAGTGTCAAGGGACAGCACTATGGCTACACCTTC. It translates to CASSVKGQHYGYTF.

The V gene is TRBV9, the J gene TRBJ2-7, with D possibly TRBD2 on 6 matching bases. The CDR3 is 14 amino acids. Trimming took 0 bases from V and 5 from J, leaving 12 bases between them. The germline V gene encodes CDR1 SGDLS and CDR2 YYNGEE. CDR3 sequence (DNA): TGTGCCAGCAGCGTAGCGAGGCGGGGCCACGAGCAGTACTTC. Protein product: CASSVARRGHEQYF.

The V and J genes are TRBV28 and TRBJ2-1, with 10 positions matching TRBD2. CDR1 is MDHEN and CDR2 is SYDVKM in the germline V gene. This CDR3 has 17 residues. Germline trimming cut 1 base from V and 5 bases from J; bases unmatched to any gene: 8. CDR3 loop: CASSLLASGSGHNEQFF. The DNA for the CDR3 is TGTGCCAGCAGTTTATTGGCTAGCGGGAGTGGGCACAATGAGCAGTTCTTC.

This clone occurred a few times. The chain joins TRBV11-2 to TRBJ2-3; D unclear. From germline, CDR1 is SGHAT and CDR2 FQNNGV. The CDR3 contains 17 residues. The V end lost 6 bases, the J end lost 0 bases, and 19 bases lay between the germline ends. The chain's CDR3 is CASSPGSWFRSTDTQYF. DNA of the CDR3: TGTGCCAGCAGTCCCGGGTCATGGTTTCGTAGCACAGATACGCAGTATTTT.

This chain joins TRBV5-8 and TRBJ2-1; 12 bases map to TRBD2. CDR3 length: 16 amino acids. Germline lookup yields CDR1 SGHTS and CDR2 YDEGEE. After removal of 4 bases from V and 10 bases from J, the junction contained 12 bases not matched to a gene. The CDR3 region is CASSAGRLAGVGEQFF. The CDR3 nucleotides read TGTGCCAGCAGCGCTGGTAGACTAGCGGGAGTTGGGGAGCAGTTCTTC.

This chain connects TRBV7-6 to TRBJ2-3; TRBD2 might be the D (5 bases). V was clipped by 1 base and J by 1 base, with 12 bases between them. Germline V CDR1 and CDR2: SGHVS, FNYEAQ. The CDR3 extends over 16 amino acids. DNA of the CDR3: TGTGCCAGCAGCTTAGGGGCGGGTTCGGGCACAGATACGCAGTATTTT. It is translated as CASSLGAGSGTDTQYF.

The chain recombines TRBV28 with TRBJ1-5; D is possibly TRBD1 (6 bases). The V end lost 7 bases, the J end lost 7 bases, and 20 bases lay between the germline ends. CDR1 and CDR2 (germline): MDHEN, SYDVKM. The CDR3 covers 15 residues. For the CDR3, the DNA is TGTGCCAGCACCAAGAACAGGGAAAGAGGGCAGCCCCAGCATTTT. Its protein product is CASTKNRERGQPQHF.

The chain couples TRBV19 to TRBJ1-5; D is undetermined. The CDR3 is 15 residues long. Germline lookup yields CDR1 LNHDA and CDR2 SQIVND (reference sequence). V lost 6 bases and J lost 0, with 12 bases in between. The CDR3 loop reads CASRDLGISNQPQHF. DNA for the CDR3: TGTGCCAGTAGGGACTTGGGGATTAGCAATCAGCCCCAGCATTTT.